This record covers a single TCR beta chain. Its specificity is not known. These data originate in a study of T cell responses to AZD1222 COVID-19 vaccine. This CDR3 has 15 residues. The germline V gene encodes CDR1 LNHDA and CDR2 SQIVND (reference sequence). V gave up 6 bases and J gave up 0 bases, with 14 bases separating them. Study-wide results and caveats: Regions 160-218 and 743-854 dominated among vaccine-associated CD4 TCRs spanning spike. Nearly half of spike-specific TCRs reportedly target unmutated variant regions. The donors showed a predominance of white British ancestry and of females, with possible underestimation of clonal diversity.

Libraries were prepared by immunoSEQ multiplex PCR; TCRdb keeps only in-frame clonotypes and omits some of them. The table records roughly 140,000 clones, 90% to 95% of them present only once. The chain joins TRBV19 to TRBJ1-1, with unresolved D. The sample was peripheral blood, taken 28 days after the second AZD1222 dose. The clonotype originates from an adult who received the AZD1222 COVID-19 vaccine. The CDR3 here is CASSPPELMNTEAFF. In nucleotides, the CDR3 is TGTGCCAGTAGCCCGCCGGAACTCATGAACACTGAAGCTTTCTTT. Looking up the rest from reference TRBV19 and TRBJ1-1 gives the full variable domain: DGGITQSPKYLFRKEGQNVTLSCEQNLNHDAMYWYRQDPGQGLRLIYYSQIVNDFQKGDIAEGYSVSREKKESFPLTVTSAQKNPTAFYLCASSPPELMNTEAFFGQGTRLTVV.